These 10 T cell receptor beta chains share one sample of origin, sequenced in a study of blood T cell repertoires in COVID-19. TCRdb's table, derived via immunoSEQ multiplex PCR, lists solely in-frame clones and lacks some. The sample lists about 420,000 clones, approximately 90% occurring once. The sequencing sample was made of peripheral blood. Every receptor here comes from a man between 18 and 35 years old with COVID-19, enrolled during active disease.

This sequence joins TRBV19 and TRBJ2-2; perhaps TRBD1 as D (5 bases). CDR3 length: 15 amino acids. CDR1 is LNHDA, CDR2 SQIVND, per germline (reference sequence). V was shortened by 9 bases and J by 3 bases, with 17 bases between the two germline ends. CDR3 in amino acids: CASSYTGADTGELFF. CDR3 nucleotide sequence: TGTGCCAGCAGTTACACAGGTGCGGACACCGGGGAGCTGTTTTTT.

This clone was found once. V usage is TRBV19 and J usage is TRBJ2-2; TRBD1 agrees at 9 bases. The CDR3 covers 16 residues. The V segment lost 6 bases and the J segment 7 bases; nucleotides outside the gene matches: 12. The germline V gene has CDR1 LNHDA and CDR2 SQIVND (reference sequence). As DNA, the CDR3 is TGTGCCAGTAGGACCGGGACAGGGATATCTGGCGGGGAGCTGTTTTTT. Protein: CASRTGTGISGGELFF.

This clone was observed a few times. The rearrangement links TRBV5-6 to TRBJ1-1; 7 bases line up with TRBD1. Germline V gives CDR1 SGHDT, CDR2 YYEEEE. V was clipped by 1 base and J by 9 bases; unmatched bases: 9. This CDR3 contains 14 residues. DNA for the CDR3: TGTGCCAGCAGCTTGAGGATCCGGGACAGCAAAGCTTTCTTT. This translates into CASSLRIRDSKAFF. The full variable domain, its missing parts supplied by reference TRBV5-6 and TRBJ1-1, is DAGVTQSPTHLIKTRGQQVTLRCSPKSGHDTVSWYQQALGQGPQFIFQYYEEEERQRGNFPDRFSGHQFPNYSSELNVNALLLGDSALYLCASSLRIRDSKAFFGQGTRLTVV.

As regards this clone: Other nucleotide sequences from this sample produce the same CDR3. This sequence joins TRBV3-1 (or the pseudogene TRBV3-2) and TRBJ2-5, with 8 nucleotides matching TRBD1. Germline CDR1 reads LGHDT; CDR2 reads YNNKEL (reference sequence). V lost 4 bases to trimming and J lost 4 bases; unmatched junction nucleotides: 5. CDR3 length equals 14 residues. This CDR3 is CASSPDRVRETQYF. The CDR3 nucleotides are TGTGCCAGCAGCCCGGACAGGGTTCGAGAGACCCAGTACTTC.

This clone was seen just once. The rearrangement uses TRBV12-5 and TRBJ2-1; 8 nucleotides line up with TRBD1. The junction had 7 bases not matched to a gene; V was cut back by 5 bases and J by 7 bases. This CDR3 region has 14 residues. Per the germline V gene, CDR1 is LGHNT and CDR2 is FRNRAP. The CDR3 sequence is CASGPGQAPNEQFF. Here the CDR3 DNA reads TGTGCTAGTGGTCCGGGACAGGCCCCGAATGAGCAGTTCTTC.

This chain joins TRBV6-6 and TRBJ2-6; D perhaps matches TRBD1 (5 bases). This CDR3 contains 16 residues. The germline CDR1 and CDR2 sequences are MNHNY and SVGAGI (reference sequence). Trimming stripped 4 bases from V and 1 base from J, with 11 bases between. CDR3 DNA sequence: TGTGCCAGCAGTTCCCCGGACAAGTCTGGGGCCAACGTCCTGACTTTC. This encodes CASSSPDKSGANVLTF.

For this clone: Other DNA sequences in this sample translate to the same CDR3. The chain joins TRBV7-8 to TRBJ1-1; D unclear. V was trimmed by 1 base and J by 1 base, leaving 7 bases between them. In germline, CDR1 is SGHVS, CDR2 FQNEAQ. The CDR3 covers 14 residues. CDR3 residues: CASSLVSGNTEAFF. The CDR3 nucleotides read TGTGCCAGCAGCTTAGTTTCGGGGAACACTGAAGCTTTCTTT.

V usage is TRBV19 and J usage is TRBJ2-3; TRBD2 might be the D (5 bases). Germline CDR1 LNHDA, CDR2 SQIVND (reference sequence). Trimming took 2 bases from V and 0 from J, leaving 6 bases between them. The CDR3 has 14 residues. The CDR3 DNA reads as TGTGCCAGTAGTATAAGCGGCAGCACAGATACGCAGTATTTT. Its translation is CASSISGSTDTQYF.

The chain joins TRBV25-1 to TRBJ2-1; a possible D gene is TRBD2 (5 bases). V was cut by 6 bases and J by 7 bases, with 22 bases left in between. The CDR3 extends over 16 amino acids. Per germline, CDR1 MGHDK and CDR2 SYGVNS. The CDR3 sequence is CASSPERLAGKNEQFF. The CDR3 DNA is TGTGCCAGCAGCCCCGAGCGGCTAGCTGGGAAAAATGAGCAGTTCTTC.

This rearrangement joins TRBV11-2 to TRBJ2-1; TRBD2 matches 7 bases. V shed 7 bases and J 9 bases; nucleotides not matched to a gene: 15. Germline CDR1 reads SGHAT; CDR2 reads FQNNGV. This CDR3 is built from 15 residues. The CDR3 region is CASNSYPTSISEQFF. The CDR3 DNA sequence: TGTGCCAGCAATTCCTATCCGACTAGCATCAGTGAGCAGTTCTTC. Using reference TRBV11-2 and TRBJ2-1 for the parts outside the CDR3, the full variable domain is EAGVAQSPRYKIIEKRQSVAFWCNPISGHATLYWYQQILGQGPKLLIQFQNNGVVDDSQLPKDRFSAERLKGVDSTLKIQPAKLEDSAVYLCASNSYPTSISEQFFGPGTRLTVL.